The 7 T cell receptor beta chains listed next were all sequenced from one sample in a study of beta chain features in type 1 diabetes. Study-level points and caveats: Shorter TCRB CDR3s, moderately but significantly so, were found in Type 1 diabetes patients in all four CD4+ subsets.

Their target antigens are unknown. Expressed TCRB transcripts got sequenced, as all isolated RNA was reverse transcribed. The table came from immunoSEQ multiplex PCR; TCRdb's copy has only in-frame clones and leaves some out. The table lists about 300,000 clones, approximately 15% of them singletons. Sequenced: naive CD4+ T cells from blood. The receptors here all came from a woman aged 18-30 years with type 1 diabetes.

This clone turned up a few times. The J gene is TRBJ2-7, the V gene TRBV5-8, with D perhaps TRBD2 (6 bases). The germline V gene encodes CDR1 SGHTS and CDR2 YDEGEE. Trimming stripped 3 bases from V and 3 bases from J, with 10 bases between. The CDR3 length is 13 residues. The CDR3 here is CASSWRGYYEQYV. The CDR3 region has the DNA TGTGCCAGCAGCTGGAGGGGTTACTACGAGCAGTACGTC.

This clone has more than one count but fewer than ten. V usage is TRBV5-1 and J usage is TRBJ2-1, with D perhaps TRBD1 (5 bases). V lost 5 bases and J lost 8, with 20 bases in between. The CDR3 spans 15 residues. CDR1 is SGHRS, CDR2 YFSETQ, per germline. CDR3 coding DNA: TGCGCCAGCAGTCCTCAGGGTGGGATCGTAGATGAGCAGTTCTTC. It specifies CASSPQGGIVDEQFF.

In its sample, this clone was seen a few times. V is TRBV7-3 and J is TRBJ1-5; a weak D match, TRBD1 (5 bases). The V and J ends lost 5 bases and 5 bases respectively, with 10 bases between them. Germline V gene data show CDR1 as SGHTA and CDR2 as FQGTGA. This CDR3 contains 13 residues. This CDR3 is CASSPDSDQPQHF. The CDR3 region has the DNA TGTGCCAGCAGCCCTGACAGCGATCAGCCCCAGCATTTT.

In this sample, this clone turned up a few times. The CDR3, as DNA: TGTGCCAGCAGCTTGGCCCGCTCCCGGGAGTACTTC. Protein: CASSLARSREYF. The chain uses TRBV5-6 and TRBJ2-5; D is uncertain. CDR3 size: 12 residues. Germline loops: CDR1 SGHDT, CDR2 YYEEEE. The V and J ends lost 0 bases and 12 bases respectively, with 12 bases between them.

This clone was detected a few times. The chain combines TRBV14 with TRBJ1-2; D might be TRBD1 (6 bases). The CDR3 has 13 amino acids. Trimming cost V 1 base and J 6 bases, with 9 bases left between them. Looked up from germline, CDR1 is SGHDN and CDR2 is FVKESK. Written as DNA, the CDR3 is TGTGCCAGCAGCCAAGCCGGGACAAATGGCTACACCTTC. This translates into CASSQAGTNGYTF.

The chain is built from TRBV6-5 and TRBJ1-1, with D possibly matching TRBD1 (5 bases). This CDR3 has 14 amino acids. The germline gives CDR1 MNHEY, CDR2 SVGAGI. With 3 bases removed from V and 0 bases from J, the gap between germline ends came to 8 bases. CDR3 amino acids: CASSYGGLNTEAFF. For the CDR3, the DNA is TGTGCCAGCAGTTATGGGGGGTTGAACACTGAAGCTTTCTTT.

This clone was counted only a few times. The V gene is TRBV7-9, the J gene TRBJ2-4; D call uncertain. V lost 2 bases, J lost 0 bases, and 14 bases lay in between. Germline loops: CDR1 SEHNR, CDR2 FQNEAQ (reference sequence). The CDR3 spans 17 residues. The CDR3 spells CASSLIPPVVAKNIQYF. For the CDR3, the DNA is TGTGCCAGCAGCTTAATCCCTCCGGTAGTAGCCAAAAACATTCAGTACTTC.